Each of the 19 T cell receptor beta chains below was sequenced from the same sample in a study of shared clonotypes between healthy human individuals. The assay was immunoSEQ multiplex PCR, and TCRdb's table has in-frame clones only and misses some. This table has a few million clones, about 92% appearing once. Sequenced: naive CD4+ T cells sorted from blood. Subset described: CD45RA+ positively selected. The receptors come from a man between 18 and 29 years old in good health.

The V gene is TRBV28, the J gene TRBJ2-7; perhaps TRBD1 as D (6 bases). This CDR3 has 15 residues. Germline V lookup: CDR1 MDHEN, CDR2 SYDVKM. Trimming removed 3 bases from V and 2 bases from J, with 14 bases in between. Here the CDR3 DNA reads TGTGCCAGCAGTTTCCAGGACAGCCTCGCCTACGAGCAGTACTTC. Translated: CASSFQDSLAYEQYF. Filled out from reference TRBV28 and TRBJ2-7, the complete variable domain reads DVKVTQSSRYLVKRTGEKVFLECVQDMDHENMFWYRQDPGLGLRLIYFSYDVKMKEKGDIPEGYSVSREKKERFSLILESASTNQTSMYLCASSFQDSLAYEQYFGPGTRLTVT.

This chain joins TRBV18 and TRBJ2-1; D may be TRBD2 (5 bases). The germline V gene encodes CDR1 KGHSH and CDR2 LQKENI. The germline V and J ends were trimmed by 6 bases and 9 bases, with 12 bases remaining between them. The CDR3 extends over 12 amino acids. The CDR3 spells CASSPPAVEQFF. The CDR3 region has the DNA TGTGCCAGCTCCCCCCCAGCGGTTGAGCAGTTCTTC.

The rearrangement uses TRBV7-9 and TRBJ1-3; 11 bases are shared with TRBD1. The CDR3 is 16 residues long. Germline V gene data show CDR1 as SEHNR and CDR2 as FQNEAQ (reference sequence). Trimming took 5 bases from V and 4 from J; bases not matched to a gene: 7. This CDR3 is CASSRTGGAGGNTIYF. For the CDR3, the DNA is TGTGCCAGCAGCCGGACAGGGGGCGCGGGAGGAAACACCATATATTTT.

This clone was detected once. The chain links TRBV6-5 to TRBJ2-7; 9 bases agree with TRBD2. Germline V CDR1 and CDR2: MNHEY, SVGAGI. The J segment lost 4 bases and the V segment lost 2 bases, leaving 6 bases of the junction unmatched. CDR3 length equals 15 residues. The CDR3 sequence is CASSYATSGEYEQYF. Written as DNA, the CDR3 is TGTGCCAGCAGTTACGCGACTAGCGGAGAGTACGAGCAGTACTTC.

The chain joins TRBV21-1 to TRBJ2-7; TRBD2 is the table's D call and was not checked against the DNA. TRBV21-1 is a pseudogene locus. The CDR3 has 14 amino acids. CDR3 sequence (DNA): TGTGCCAGCAGCAAACGTCCTAGGATCTACGAGCAGTACTTC. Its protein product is CASSKRPRIYEQYF.

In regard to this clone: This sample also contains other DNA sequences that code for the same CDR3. Written as DNA, the CDR3 is TGCGCCAGCAGCTCCGGACTAGCGGGGGGCACAGATACGCAGTATTTT. It encodes CASSSGLAGGTDTQYF. This chain uses TRBV5-1 with TRBJ2-3; 13 bases map to TRBD2. The CDR3 contains 16 residues. The trim removed 3 bases at V and 1 base at J, leaving 2 bases unmatched. The germline V gene encodes CDR1 SGHRS and CDR2 YFSETQ. The entire variable domain, with the rest obtained from reference TRBV5-1 and TRBJ2-3, is as follows: KAGVTQTPRYLIKTRGQQVTLSCSPISGHRSVSWYQQTPGQGLQFLFEYFSETQRNKGNFPGRFSGRQFSNSRSEMNVSTLELGDSALYLCASSSGLAGGTDTQYFGPGTRLTVL.

CDR3 nucleotide sequence: TGCAGTGCCACGGGGCCAGAGACCCAGTACTTC. This codes for CSATGPETQYF. The J gene is TRBJ2-5, the V gene TRBV20-1; D is tentatively TRBD1 or TRBD2 (5 bases each). The CDR3 is 11 residues long. Trimming pared 6 bases from V and 4 bases from J, leaving 9 bases between. CDR1 DFQATT and CDR2 SNEGSKA come from the germline V gene (reference sequence).

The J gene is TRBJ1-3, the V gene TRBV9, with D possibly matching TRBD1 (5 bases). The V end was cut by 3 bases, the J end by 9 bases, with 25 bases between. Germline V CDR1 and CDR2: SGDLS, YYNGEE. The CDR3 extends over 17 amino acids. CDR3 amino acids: CASSAYTTGLHMGTIYF. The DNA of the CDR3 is TGTGCCAGCAGCGCGTACACCACGGGACTTCATATGGGCACCATATATTTT. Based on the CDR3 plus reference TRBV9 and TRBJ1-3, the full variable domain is DSGVTQTPKHLITATGQRVTLRCSPRSGDLSVYWYQQSLDQGLQFLIQYYNGEERAKGNILERFSAQQFPDLHSELNLSSLELGDSALYFCASSAYTTGLHMGTIYFGEGSWLTVV.

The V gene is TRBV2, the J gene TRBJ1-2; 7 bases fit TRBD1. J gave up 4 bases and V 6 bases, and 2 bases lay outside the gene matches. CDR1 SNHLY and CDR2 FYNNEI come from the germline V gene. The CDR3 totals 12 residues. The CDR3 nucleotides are TGTGCCAGCAGGCAGGGGGGCTATGGCTACACCTTC. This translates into CASRQGGYGYTF.

CDR3 sequence: CASSEQRGSTDTQYF. The CDR3 bases are TGTGCCAGCAGTGAACAGCGGGGGAGCACAGATACGCAGTATTTT. The chain combines TRBV6-1 with TRBJ2-3; 8 nucleotides match TRBD2. The germline gives CDR1 MNHNS, CDR2 SASEGT. This CDR3 region has 15 residues. Losses at the gene ends were 2 bases for V and 0 bases for J; bases not matched to a gene: 1.

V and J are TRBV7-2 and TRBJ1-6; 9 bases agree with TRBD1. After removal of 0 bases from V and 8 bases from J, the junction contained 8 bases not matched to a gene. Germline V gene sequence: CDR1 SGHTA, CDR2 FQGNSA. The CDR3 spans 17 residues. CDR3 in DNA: TGTGCCAGCAGCTTAGCGCTACAGGGGGCGGCGTATTCACCCCTCCACTTT. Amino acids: CASSLALQGAAYSPLHF. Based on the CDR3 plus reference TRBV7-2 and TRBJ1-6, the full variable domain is GAGVSQSPSNKVTEKGKDVELRCDPISGHTALYWYRQSLGQGLEFLIYFQGNSAPDKSGLPSDRFSAERTGGSVSTLTIQRTQQEDSAVYLCASSLALQGAAYSPLHFGNGTRLTVT.

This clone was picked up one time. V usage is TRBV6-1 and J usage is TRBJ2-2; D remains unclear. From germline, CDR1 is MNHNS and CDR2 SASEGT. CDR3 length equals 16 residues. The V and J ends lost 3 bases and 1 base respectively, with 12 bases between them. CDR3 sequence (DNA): TGTGCCAGCAGTGACGCCACGGCAGTGAACACCGGGGAGCTGTTTTTT. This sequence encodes CASSDATAVNTGELFF.

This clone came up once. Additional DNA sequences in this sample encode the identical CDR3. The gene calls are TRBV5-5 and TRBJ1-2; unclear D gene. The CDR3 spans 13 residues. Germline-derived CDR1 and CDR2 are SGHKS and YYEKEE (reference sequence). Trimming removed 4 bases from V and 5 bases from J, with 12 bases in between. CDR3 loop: CASSPDGIYGYTF. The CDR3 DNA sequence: TGTGCCAGCAGCCCGGACGGCATTTATGGCTACACCTTC. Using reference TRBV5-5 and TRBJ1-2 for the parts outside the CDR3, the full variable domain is DAGVTQSPTHLIKTRGQQVTLRCSPISGHKSVSWYQQVLGQGPQFIFQYYEKEERGRGNFPDRFSARQFPNYSSELNVNALLLGDSALYLCASSPDGIYGYTFGSGTRLTVV.

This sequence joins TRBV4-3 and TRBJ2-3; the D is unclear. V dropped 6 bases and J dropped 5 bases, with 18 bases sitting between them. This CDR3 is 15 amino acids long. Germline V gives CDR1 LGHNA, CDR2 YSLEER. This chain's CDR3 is CASSLAGTRGDTQYF. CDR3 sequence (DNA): TGCGCCAGCAGTCTGGCAGGCACCCGCGGAGATACGCAGTATTTT.

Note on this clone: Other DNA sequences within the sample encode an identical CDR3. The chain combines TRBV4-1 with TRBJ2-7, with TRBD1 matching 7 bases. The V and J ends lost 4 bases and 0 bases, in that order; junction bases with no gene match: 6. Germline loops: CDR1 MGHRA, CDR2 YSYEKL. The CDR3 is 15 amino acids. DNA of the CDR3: TGCGCCAGCAGCCCTCAGGGGGTTGGCTCCTACGAGCAGTACTTC. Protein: CASSPQGVGSYEQYF.

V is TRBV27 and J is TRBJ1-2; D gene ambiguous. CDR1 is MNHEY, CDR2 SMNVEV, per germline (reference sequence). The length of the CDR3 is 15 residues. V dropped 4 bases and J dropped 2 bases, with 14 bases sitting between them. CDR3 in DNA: TGTGCCAGCAGTTCCCTGCTGAACTGGAACTATGGCTACACCTTC. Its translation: CASSSLLNWNYGYTF.

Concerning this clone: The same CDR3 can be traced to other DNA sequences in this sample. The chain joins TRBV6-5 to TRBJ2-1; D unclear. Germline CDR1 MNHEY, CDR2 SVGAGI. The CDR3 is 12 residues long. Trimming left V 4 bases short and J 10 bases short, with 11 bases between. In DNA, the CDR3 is TGTGCCAGCAGTTCCCCTGGTCTCGAGCAGTTCTTC. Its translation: CASSSPGLEQFF.

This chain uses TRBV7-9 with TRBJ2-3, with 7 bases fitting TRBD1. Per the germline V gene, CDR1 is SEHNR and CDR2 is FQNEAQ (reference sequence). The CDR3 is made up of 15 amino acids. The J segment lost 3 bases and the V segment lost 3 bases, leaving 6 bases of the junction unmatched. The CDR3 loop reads CASSFTTGNTDTQYF. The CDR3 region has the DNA TGTGCCAGCAGCTTCACGACAGGGAATACAGATACGCAGTATTTT. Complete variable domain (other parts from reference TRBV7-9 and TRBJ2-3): DTGVSQNPRHKITKRGQNVTFRCDPISEHNRLYWYRQTLGQGPEFLTYFQNEAQLEKSRLLSDRFSAERPKGSFSTLEIQRTEQGDSAMYLCASSFTTGNTDTQYFGPGTRLTVL.

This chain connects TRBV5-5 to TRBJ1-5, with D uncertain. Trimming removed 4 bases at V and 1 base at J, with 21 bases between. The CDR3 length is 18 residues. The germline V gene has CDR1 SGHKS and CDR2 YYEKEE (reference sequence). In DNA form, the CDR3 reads TGTGCCAGCAGCCCCAAGCAGAGGGCGAGTGGGAGCAATCAGCCCCAGCATTTT. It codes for CASSPKQRASGSNQPQHF.